These 22 T cell receptor beta chains originate from one sample sequenced in a study of regulatory T cells in long-lasting Graves disease. Time point described: newly diagnosed GD, antithyroid drugs for less than 3 months. Preparation of the TCR library used RNA extracted from PBMCs. Arm-PCR of CDR3 regions and iRepertoire HTBI primers were the basis on which TCR beta libraries were built. A single record per CDR3 protein comes from TCRdb applying MiXCR to the multiplex PCR reads. The sample holds 350,000 to 550,000 distinct CDR3 sequences; 15% are singletons and the top ten take roughly 17%. The same sample was also studied in work on T cells in Graves' hyperthyroidism and ophthalmopathy.

The sequenced sample was peripheral blood mononuclear cells (PBMCs), obtained at new diagnosis, from a patient treated with antithyroid drugs. These receptors all come from a woman in her thirties with Graves disease.

This clonotype was recorded at least ten times. At one boundary the junction diverges from the germline segment, which might be a read error. This sequence joins TRBV13 and TRBJ2-2; the match to TRBD2 covers 16 bases. The CDR3 extends over 14 amino acids. Per the germline V gene, CDR1 is PRHDT and CDR2 is FYEKMQ (reference sequence). CDR3 in amino acids: CASSWGLAGGELFF. CDR3 coding DNA: TGTGCCAGCAGCTGGGGACTAGCGGGAGGGGAACTGTTTTTT.

This clonotype was recorded at least ten times. The CDR3 sequence is CASSRSLREGTQYF. The DNA for the CDR3 is TGTGCCAGCAGTCGATCTCTGCGGGAGGGGACCCAGTACTTC. The rearrangement links TRBV12-3 or TRBV12-4 to TRBJ2-5, with 9 bases matching TRBD2. The V segment lost 5 bases and the J segment 7 bases; nucleotides outside the gene matches: 8. The CDR3 length is 14 residues.

This clonotype was seen many times. A junction boundary mismatches the germline segment, possibly from a read error. The chain recombines TRBV25-1 with TRBJ2-1; possible D gene TRBD1, 5 bases. The CDR3 extends over 12 amino acids. Germline V gene sequence: CDR1 MGHDK, CDR2 SYGVNS. CDR3 sequence (DNA): TGTGCCAGCAGTGAATACACCCAGGGCCTTTGCTTC. Its translation: CASSEYTQGLCF.

This clonotype was found many times. This sequence joins TRBV3-1 and TRBJ2-6; D gene ambiguous. V was shortened by 1 base and J by 5 bases, with 9 bases between the two germline ends. The CDR3 has 15 amino acids. CDR1 and CDR2 (germline): LGHDT, YNNKEL (reference sequence). DNA of the CDR3: TGTGCCAGCAGCCAAGCTGACGCCAGGGCCAACGTCCTGACTTTC. Translated: CASSQADARANVLTF.

This clonotype has a count of ten or more. J is TRBJ2-2 and V is TRBV11-2; D possibly corresponds to TRBD2 (6 bases). V lost 1 base and J lost 7, with 10 bases in between. The CDR3 runs 14 residues. Germline assignment: CDR1 SGHAT and CDR2 FQNNGV. The CDR3 spells CASSLVEGIGELFF. As DNA, the CDR3 is TGTGCCAGCAGCTTAGTGGAGGGGATCGGGGAGCTGTTTTTT.

This clonotype was seen ten or more times. The chain recombines TRBV5-1 with TRBJ1-5, with 8 bases matching TRBD1. CDR3 size: 14 residues. The ends lost 2 bases at V and 9 bases at J; junction bases unmatched: 7. In germline, CDR1 is SGHRS, CDR2 YFSETQ. The CDR3 DNA sequence: TGCGCCAGCAGCTTATCAGGGGGCGCGCGGCCCCAGCATTTT. This codes for CASSLSGGARPQHF.

This clonotype occurred many times. This chain links TRBV14 with TRBJ2-5; D is unclear. The CDR3 extends over 12 amino acids. Trimming took 2 bases from V and 5 from J, leaving 6 bases between them. CDR1 and CDR2 from the germline V gene are SGHDN and FVKESK. The chain's CDR3 is CASSQRWETQYF. As DNA, the CDR3 is TGTGCCAGCAGCCAACGTTGGGAGACCCAGTACTTC. Full variable domain (outside the CDR3, taken from reference TRBV14 and TRBJ2-5): EAGVTQFPSHSVIEKGQTVTLRCDPISGHDNLYWYRRVMGKEIKFLLHFVKESKQDESGMPNNRFLAERTGGTYSTLKVQPAELEDSGVYFCASSQRWETQYFGPGTRLLVL.

This clonotype has at least ten counts. CDR3 in DNA: TGTGCCAGCAGCCCCCCGGGGGGACATTTCGCTTTCTTT. This sequence encodes CASSPPGGHFAFF. V is TRBV3-1 and J is TRBJ1-1; D may be TRBD1 (6 bases). This CDR3 is 13 amino acids long. Germline lookup yields CDR1 LGHDT and CDR2 YNNKEL (reference sequence). Trimming took off 4 bases at V and 11 bases at J, with 17 bases between the two ends.

Notes on this clonotype: This likely stems from a read error, as it lies one base from a far larger clone. V and J are TRBV2 and TRBJ2-5; 7 bases match TRBD2. Near its end, the DNA agrees better with TRBJ2-1, so the J call may be wrong. CDR1 and CDR2 from the germline V gene are SNHLY and FYNNEI. This CDR3 contains 15 residues. The CDR3 spells CASPGGGSQNNEQFF. DNA of the CDR3: TGTGCCAGCCCGGGAGGCGGGAGCCAGAACAATGAGCAGTTCTTC.

This rearrangement joins TRBV11-3 to TRBJ2-5, with 7 positions matching TRBD2. CDR1 is SGHNT and CDR2 is YENEEA in the germline V gene. V dropped 1 base and J dropped 1; count of bases not matched to a gene: 6. The CDR3 length is 16 residues. This CDR3 is CASSLGDSGFQETQYF. The CDR3 DNA is TGTGCCAGCAGCTTAGGGGATAGCGGGTTCCAAGAGACCCAGTACTTC.

The rearrangement links TRBV25-1 to TRBJ2-2; TRBD2 might be the D (5 bases). Trimming removed 1 base from V and 0 bases from J, with 9 bases in between. The CDR3 length is 16 residues. Germline V lookup: CDR1 MGHDK, CDR2 SYGVNS. DNA for the CDR3: TGTGCCAGCAGTGAATTGCGGACTCCGAACACCGGGGAGCTGTTTTTT. Its translation: CASSELRTPNTGELFF.

As regards this clonotype: Given a much more abundant clone one base away, this may be a read error. The chain uses TRBV30 and TRBJ1-2; 7 bases are shared with TRBD1. The CDR3 contains 11 residues. From germline, CDR1 is GTSNPN and CDR2 SVGIG (reference sequence). CDR3 region: CSYSRQGGYTF. The CDR3 nucleotides are TGTTCCTATTCTAGACAGGGCGGCTACACCTTC.

This clonotype has more than one count but fewer than ten. The V and J genes are TRBV3-1 and TRBJ2-3; D may be TRBD1 (7 bases). The CDR3 extends over 16 amino acids. Germline CDR1 is LGHDT and CDR2 is YNNKEL (reference sequence). The V gene lost 4 bases and the J gene lost 4 bases, with 18 bases spanning the gap. The DNA of the CDR3 is TGTGCCAGCAGCCTCCGGACAGGTGGGGGGCCAGATACGCAGTATTTT. It yields the protein CASSLRTGGGPDTQYF.

This clonotype showed up many times. The rearrangement links TRBV20-1 to TRBJ1-1; D unresolved. CDR1 and CDR2 from the germline V gene are DFQATT and SNEGSKA (reference sequence). The CDR3 has 15 residues. Trimming took off 5 bases at V and 0 bases at J, with 16 bases between the two ends. CDR3: CSAPKERILNTEAFF. The CDR3 DNA follows: TGCAGTGCTCCCAAAGAACGGATCTTGAACACTGAAGCTTTCTTT.

As DNA, the CDR3 is TGCGCCAGCAGCTCCCCGACTAGCGGGAGCCTGAAGGCCAAAAACATTCAGTACTTC. Its protein product is CASSSPTSGSLKAKNIQYF. The chain employs TRBV5-1 and TRBJ2-4; 12 bases match TRBD2. V lost 3 bases, J lost 1 base, and 11 bases stayed unmatched. The CDR3 runs to 19 residues. Germline CDR1 is SGHRS and CDR2 is YFSETQ.

The gene calls are TRBV18 and TRBJ2-3; possibly TRBD1 for D (5 bases). The V gene lost 0 bases and the J gene lost 6 bases, with 13 bases spanning the gap. CDR1 is KGHSH and CDR2 is LQKENI in the germline V gene. The CDR3 runs to 15 residues. The CDR3, as DNA: TGTGCCAGCTCACCACCTGGGGCCCGGACGGATACGCAGTATTTT. Its protein is CASSPPGARTDTQYF.

The chain carries TRBV5-1 and TRBJ2-1; 10 positions agree with TRBD2. Germline CDR1 is SGHRS and CDR2 is YFSETQ. Germline trimming cut 4 bases from V and 2 bases from J; bases unmatched to any gene: 9. The length of the CDR3 is 17 residues. The CDR3 DNA is TGCGCCAGCAGCATGACCGGACTAGCGGCTGCCTACAATGAGCAGTTCTTC. Translating gives CASSMTGLAAAYNEQFF.

The rearrangement joins TRBV27 to TRBJ2-7, with D perhaps being TRBD1 or TRBD2 (6 bases each). Trimming cost V 7 bases and J 2 bases, with 18 bases left between them. The CDR3 runs to 15 residues. From germline, CDR1 is MNHEY and CDR2 SMNVEV (reference sequence). The CDR3 sequence is CASTMRGHDTYEQYF. CDR3 nucleotide sequence: TGTGCCAGCACCATGCGGGGACACGACACCTACGAGCAGTACTTC.

The V call is TRBV20-1, the J call TRBJ2-1; TRBD2 aligns across 8 bases. CDR3 length equals 15 residues. Germline loops: CDR1 DFQATT, CDR2 SNEGSKA (reference sequence). J gave up 5 bases and V 3 bases, and 9 bases lay outside the gene matches. The CDR3, as DNA: TGCAGTGCTAGCCTAGCGGGCGGACCCGACAATGAGCAGTTCTTC. Its translation: CSASLAGGPDNEQFF.

This clonotype came up many times. V and J are TRBV7-3 and TRBJ2-3; maybe TRBD1 (5 bases). This CDR3 is built from 16 residues. Between the trimmed V and J ends, which lost 3 bases and 2 bases, there was a span of 15 bases. CDR1 is SGHTA and CDR2 is FQGTGA in the germline V gene. DNA of the CDR3: TGTGCCAGCAGCTTGGGGCCCCTTGGGGTCACAGATACGCAGTATTTT. Translation: CASSLGPLGVTDTQYF.

Comments on this clonotype: A much larger clone differs from this one at a single base, so this may be a read error. The gene calls are TRBV9 and TRBJ2-1, with 9 nucleotides matching TRBD2. Trimming removed 3 bases from V and 10 bases from J; junction bases left unmatched: 8. The length of the CDR3 is 14 residues. Germline CDR1 is SGDLS and CDR2 is YYNGEE. CDR3 amino acids: CASSAAGGWGEQFF. The CDR3 DNA reads TGTGCCAGCAGCGCAGCGGGGGGCTGGGGCGAGCAGTTCTTC.

This clonotype was counted only a few times. The CDR3 region is CASSLGGRGRSTEAFF. The CDR3 region has the DNA TGTGCCAGCAGCTTAGGTGGCAGGGGTAGGAGTACTGAAGCTTTCTTT. V is TRBV7-6 and J is TRBJ1-1, with a possible D match to TRBD1 (6 bases). V gave up 1 base and J gave up 5 bases, with 17 bases separating them. The germline gives CDR1 SGHVS, CDR2 FNYEAQ. The CDR3 loop spans 16 amino acids.